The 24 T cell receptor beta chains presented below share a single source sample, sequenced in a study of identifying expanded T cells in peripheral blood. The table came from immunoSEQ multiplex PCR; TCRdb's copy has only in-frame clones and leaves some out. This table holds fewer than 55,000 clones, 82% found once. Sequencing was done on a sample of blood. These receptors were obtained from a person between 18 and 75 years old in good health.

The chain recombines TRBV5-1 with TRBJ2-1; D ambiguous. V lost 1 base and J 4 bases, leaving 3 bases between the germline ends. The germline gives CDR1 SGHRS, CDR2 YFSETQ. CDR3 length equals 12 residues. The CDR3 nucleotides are TGCGCCAGCAGCTTGCGGTACAATGAGCAGTTCTTC. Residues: CASSLRYNEQFF.

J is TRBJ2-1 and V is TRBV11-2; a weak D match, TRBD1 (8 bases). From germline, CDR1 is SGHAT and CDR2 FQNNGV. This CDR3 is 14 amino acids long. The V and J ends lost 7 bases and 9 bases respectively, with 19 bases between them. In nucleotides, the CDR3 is TGTGCCAGCACTCGGGACAGGCGGGAGAGTGAGCAGTTCTTC. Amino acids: CASTRDRRESEQFF.

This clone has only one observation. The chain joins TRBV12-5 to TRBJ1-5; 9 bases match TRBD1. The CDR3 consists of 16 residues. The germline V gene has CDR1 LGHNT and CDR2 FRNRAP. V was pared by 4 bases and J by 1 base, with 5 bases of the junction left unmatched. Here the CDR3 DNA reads TGTGCTAGTGGTTGGACAGGGGATAGCAGCAATCAGCCCCAGCATTTT. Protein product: CASGWTGDSSNQPQHF.

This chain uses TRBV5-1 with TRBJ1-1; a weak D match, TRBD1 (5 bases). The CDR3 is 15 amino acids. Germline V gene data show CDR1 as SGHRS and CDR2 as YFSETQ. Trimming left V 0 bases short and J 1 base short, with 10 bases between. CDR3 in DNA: TGCGCCAGCAGCTTGGTCGGGGGGAAGAACACTGAAGCTTTCTTT. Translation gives CASSLVGGKNTEAFF. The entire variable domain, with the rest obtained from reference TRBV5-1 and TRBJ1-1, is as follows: KAGVTQTPRYLIKTRGQQVTLSCSPISGHRSVSWYQQTPGQGLQFLFEYFSETQRNKGNFPGRFSGRQFSNSRSEMNVSTLELGDSALYLCASSLVGGKNTEAFFGQGTRLTVV.

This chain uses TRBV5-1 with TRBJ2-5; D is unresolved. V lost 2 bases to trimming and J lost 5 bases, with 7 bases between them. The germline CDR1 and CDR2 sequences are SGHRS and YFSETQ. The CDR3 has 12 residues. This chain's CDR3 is CASSFGEETQYF. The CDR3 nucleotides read TGCGCCAGCAGCTTTGGAGAGGAGACCCAGTACTTC.

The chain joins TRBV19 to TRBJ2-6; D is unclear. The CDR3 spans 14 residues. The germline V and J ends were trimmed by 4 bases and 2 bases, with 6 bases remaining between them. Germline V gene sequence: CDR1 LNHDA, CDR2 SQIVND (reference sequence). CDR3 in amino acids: CASSKAAGANVLTF. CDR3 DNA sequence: TGTGCCAGTAGTAAGGCAGCTGGGGCCAACGTCCTGACTTTC. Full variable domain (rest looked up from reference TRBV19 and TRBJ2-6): DGGITQSPKYLFRKEGQNVTLSCEQNLNHDAMYWYRQDPGQGLRLIYYSQIVNDFQKGDIAEGYSVSREKKESFPLTVTSAQKNPTAFYLCASSKAAGANVLTFGAGSRLTVL.

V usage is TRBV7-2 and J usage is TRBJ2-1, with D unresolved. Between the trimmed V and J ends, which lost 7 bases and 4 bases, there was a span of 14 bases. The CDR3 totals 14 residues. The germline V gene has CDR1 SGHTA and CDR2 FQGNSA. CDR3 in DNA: TGTGCCAGCACCCCCCATCCTGGTTACAATGAGCAGTTCTTC. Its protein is CASTPHPGYNEQFF. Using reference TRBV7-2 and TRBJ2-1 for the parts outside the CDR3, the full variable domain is GAGVSQSPSNKVTEKGKDVELRCDPISGHTALYWYRQSLGQGLEFLIYFQGNSAPDKSGLPSDRFSAERTGGSVSTLTIQRTQQEDSAVYLCASTPHPGYNEQFFGPGTRLTVL.

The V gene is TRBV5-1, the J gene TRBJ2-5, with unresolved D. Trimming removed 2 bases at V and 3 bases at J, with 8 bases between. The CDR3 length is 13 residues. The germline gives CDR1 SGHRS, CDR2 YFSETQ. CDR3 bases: TGCGCCAGCAGCTTCGCGAGTGAAGAGACCCAGTACTTC. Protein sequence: CASSFASEETQYF.

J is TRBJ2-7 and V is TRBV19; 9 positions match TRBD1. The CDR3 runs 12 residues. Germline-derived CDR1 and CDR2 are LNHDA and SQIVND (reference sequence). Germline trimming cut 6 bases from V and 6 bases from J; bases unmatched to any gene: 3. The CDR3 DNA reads TGTGCCAGTAGGGGACAGGGCGGCGAGCAGTACTTC. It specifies CASRGQGGEQYF.

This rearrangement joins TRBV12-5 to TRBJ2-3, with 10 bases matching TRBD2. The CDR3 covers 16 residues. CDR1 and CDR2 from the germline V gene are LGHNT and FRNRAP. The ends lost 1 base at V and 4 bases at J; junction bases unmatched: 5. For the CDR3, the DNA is TGTGCTAGTGGTTTGGGGCTAGCGGGGGCCGCAGATACGCAGTATTTT. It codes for CASGLGLAGAADTQYF.

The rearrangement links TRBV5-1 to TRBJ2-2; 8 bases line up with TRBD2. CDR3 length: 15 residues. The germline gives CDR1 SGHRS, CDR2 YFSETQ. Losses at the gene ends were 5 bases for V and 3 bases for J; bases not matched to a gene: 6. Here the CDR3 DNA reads TGCGCCAGCAGTTACCAGCGGGAGCACACCGGGGAGCTGTTTTTT. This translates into CASSYQREHTGELFF.

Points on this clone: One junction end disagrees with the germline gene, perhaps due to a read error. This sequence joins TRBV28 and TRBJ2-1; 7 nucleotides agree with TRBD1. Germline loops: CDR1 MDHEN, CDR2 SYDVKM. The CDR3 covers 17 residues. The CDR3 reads CASSLLGGAGGTRERFF. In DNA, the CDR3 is TGTGCCAGCAGTTTATTGGGTGGGGCAGGGGGAACTCGTGAGCGGTTCTTC.

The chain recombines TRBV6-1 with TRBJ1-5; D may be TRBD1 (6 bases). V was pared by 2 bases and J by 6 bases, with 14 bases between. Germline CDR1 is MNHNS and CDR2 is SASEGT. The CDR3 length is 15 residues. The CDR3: CASSESTGKSQPQHF. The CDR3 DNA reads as TGTGCCAGCAGTGAATCTACAGGGAAGAGTCAGCCCCAGCATTTT.

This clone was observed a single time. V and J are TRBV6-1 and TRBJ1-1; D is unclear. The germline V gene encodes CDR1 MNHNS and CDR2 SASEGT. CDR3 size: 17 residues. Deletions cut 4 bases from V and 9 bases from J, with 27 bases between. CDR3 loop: CASSGPNFLRTEIKAFF. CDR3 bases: TGTGCCAGCAGTGGACCAAACTTCCTACGGACGGAGATAAAAGCTTTCTTT.

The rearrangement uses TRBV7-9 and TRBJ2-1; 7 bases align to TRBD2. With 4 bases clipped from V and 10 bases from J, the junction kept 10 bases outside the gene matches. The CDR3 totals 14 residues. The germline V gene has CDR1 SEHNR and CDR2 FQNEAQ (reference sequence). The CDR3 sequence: CASSSLTGGSEQFF. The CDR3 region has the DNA TGTGCCAGCAGCTCCCTAACGGGAGGTTCAGAGCAGTTCTTC.

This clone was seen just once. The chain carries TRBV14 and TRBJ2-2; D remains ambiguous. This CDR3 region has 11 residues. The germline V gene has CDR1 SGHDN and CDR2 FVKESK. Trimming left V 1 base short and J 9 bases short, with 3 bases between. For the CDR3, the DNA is TGTGCCAGCAGCCAAGTCAGGGAGCTGTTTTTT. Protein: CASSQVRELFF.

The CDR3 DNA reads as TGTGCCAGCAGCCAAGCCTCTATTGGCGGAGCCACAGATACGCAGTATTTT. Its protein product is CASSQASIGGATDTQYF. The chain recombines TRBV4-2 with TRBJ2-3, with no clear D. This CDR3 is built from 17 residues. V lost 1 base and J 2 bases, leaving 16 bases between the germline ends. CDR1 LGHNA and CDR2 YNFKEQ come from the germline V gene.

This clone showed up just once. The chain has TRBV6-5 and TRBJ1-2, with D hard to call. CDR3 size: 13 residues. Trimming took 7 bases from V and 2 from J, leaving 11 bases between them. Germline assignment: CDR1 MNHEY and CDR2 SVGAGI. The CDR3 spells CASTKATNYGYTF. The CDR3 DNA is TGTGCCAGCACCAAGGCCACAAACTATGGCTACACCTTC.

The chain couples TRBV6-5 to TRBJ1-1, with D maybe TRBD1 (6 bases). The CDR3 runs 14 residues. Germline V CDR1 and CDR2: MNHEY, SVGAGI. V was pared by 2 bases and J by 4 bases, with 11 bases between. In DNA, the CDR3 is TGTGCCAGCAGTTACAAGATAGGGGGCACTGAAGCTTTCTTT. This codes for CASSYKIGGTEAFF.

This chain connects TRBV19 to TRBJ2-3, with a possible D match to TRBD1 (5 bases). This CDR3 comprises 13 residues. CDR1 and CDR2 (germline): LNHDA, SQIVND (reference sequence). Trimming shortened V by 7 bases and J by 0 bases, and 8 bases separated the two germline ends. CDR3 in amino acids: CASKQASTDTQYF. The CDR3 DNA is TGTGCCAGTAAACAGGCCAGCACAGATACGCAGTATTTT.

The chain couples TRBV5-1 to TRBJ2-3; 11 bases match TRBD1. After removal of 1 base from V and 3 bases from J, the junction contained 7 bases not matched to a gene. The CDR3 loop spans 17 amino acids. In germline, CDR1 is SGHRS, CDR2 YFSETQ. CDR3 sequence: CASSLLSGTGGTDTQYF. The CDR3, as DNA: TGCGCCAGCAGCTTGTTGTCGGGGACAGGGGGTACAGATACGCAGTATTTT.

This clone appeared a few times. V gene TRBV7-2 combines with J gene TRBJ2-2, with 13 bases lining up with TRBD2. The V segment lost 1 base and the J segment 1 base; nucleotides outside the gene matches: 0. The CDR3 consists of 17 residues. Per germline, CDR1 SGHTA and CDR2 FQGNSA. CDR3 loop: CASSLGLAGGNTGELFF. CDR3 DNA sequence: TGTGCCAGCAGCTTAGGACTAGCGGGAGGGAACACCGGGGAGCTGTTTTTT.

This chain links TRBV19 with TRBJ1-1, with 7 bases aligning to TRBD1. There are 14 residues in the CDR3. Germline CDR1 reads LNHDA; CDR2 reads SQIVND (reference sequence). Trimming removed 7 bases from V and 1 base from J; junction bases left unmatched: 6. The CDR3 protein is CASKGAAKNTEAFF. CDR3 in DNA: TGTGCCAGTAAGGGGGCAGCGAAGAACACTGAAGCTTTCTTT.

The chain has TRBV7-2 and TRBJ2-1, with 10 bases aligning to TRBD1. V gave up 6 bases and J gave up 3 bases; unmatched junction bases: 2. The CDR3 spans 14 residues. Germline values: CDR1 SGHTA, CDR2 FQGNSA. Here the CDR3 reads CASRRTGGYNEQFF. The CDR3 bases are TGTGCCAGCAGGAGGACAGGGGGCTACAATGAGCAGTTCTTC. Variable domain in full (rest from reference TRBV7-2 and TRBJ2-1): GAGVSQSPSNKVTEKGKDVELRCDPISGHTALYWYRQSLGQGLEFLIYFQGNSAPDKSGLPSDRFSAERTGGSVSTLTIQRTQQEDSAVYLCASRRTGGYNEQFFGPGTRLTVL.